This T cell receptor (beta chain) derives from a study of OX40 agonist ivuxolimab in advanced cancers. The germline CDR1 and CDR2 sequences are LGHNA and YSLEER. The J segment lost 6 bases and the V segment lost 0 bases, leaving 12 bases of the junction unmatched. The CDR3 has 17 residues. Method: immunoSEQ multiplex PCR; TCRdb's copy keeps in-frame clones and lacks some. The sample contains tens of thousands of clones, approximately 91% of which appear only once. The origin of this receptor is an adult with an advanced solid tumor such as melanoma, head and neck, liver or kidney cancer. The V call is TRBV4-3, the J call TRBJ1-2, with 8 bases that match TRBD1. The sequencing here drew on CD4+ or CD8+ T cells sorted from blood, taken in a trial of the OX40 agonist ivuxolimab. CDR3 nucleotide sequence: TGCGCCAGCAGCCAAGATCTTTACGGGCAGGGGGCGAATGGCTACACCTTC. It codes for CASSQDLYGQGANGYTF.